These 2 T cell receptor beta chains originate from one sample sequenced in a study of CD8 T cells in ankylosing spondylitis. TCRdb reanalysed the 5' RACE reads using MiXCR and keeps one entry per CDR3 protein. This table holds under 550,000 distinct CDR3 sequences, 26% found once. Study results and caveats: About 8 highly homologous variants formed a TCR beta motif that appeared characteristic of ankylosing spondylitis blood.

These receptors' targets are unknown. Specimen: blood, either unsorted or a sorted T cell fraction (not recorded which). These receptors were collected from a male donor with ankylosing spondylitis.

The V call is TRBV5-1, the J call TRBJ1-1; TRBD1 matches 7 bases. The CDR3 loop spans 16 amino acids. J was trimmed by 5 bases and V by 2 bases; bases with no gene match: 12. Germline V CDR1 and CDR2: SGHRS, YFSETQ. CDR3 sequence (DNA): TGCGCCAGCAGCTTAAGACAGGGCAAACCGGGGACTGAAGCTTTCTTT. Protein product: CASSLRQGKPGTEAFF.

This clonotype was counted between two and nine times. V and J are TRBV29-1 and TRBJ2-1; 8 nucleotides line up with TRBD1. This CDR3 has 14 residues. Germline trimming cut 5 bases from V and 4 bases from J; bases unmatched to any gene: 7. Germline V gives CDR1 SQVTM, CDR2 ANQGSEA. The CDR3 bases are TGCAGCGTTAACCGGGACAGGTTATACAATGAGCAGTTCTTC. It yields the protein CSVNRDRLYNEQFF.